A selection of T cell receptor beta chains follows, all from one sample in a study of cytomegalovirus exposure and HLA in healthy donors. Data came from immunoSEQ multiplex PCR; TCRdb stores just in-frame clones and leaves some out. The data hold some 170,000 clones, with roughly nine tenths observed a single time. Sample: PBMCs. The origin of the receptors is a man aged 18 to 30 in good health and CMV-seropositive. Each CDR3 is given with its conserved first and last residue. The D gene is left open where the match is weak. Some rows have no size entry. The others give once, few or many, or a class for an expanded clone.

v_call	j_call	d_call	clone_size	cdr3_aa	cdr3_nt
TRBV6-1	TRBJ2-1	.	.	CANQRDNTYNEQFF	TGTGCCAACCAGAGGGACAACACCTACAATGAGCAGTTCTTC
TRBV18	TRBJ1-2	.	once	CASSASGTLWGYTF	TGTGCCAGCTCAGCCTCCGGGACTTTATGGGGCTACACCTTC
TRBV9	TRBJ2-6	.	.	CASSPRGTDFSGANVLTF	TGTGCCAGCAGCCCTCGCGGGACAGACTTCTCTGGGGCCAACGTCCTGACTTTC
TRBV2	TRBJ2-7	TRBD2	.	CASSSGRSIPSYYEQYF	TGTGCCAGCTCTAGCGGCCGCTCTATACCCTCATACTACGAGCAGTACTTC
TRBV7-2	TRBJ2-7	.	.	CASSLVTNYEQYF	TGTGCCAGCAGCTTAGTGACAAATTACGAGCAGTACTTC
TRBV30	TRBJ1-2	TRBD1	.	CAWTGTVYGYTF	TGTGCCTGGACCGGGACAGTCTATGGCTACACCTTC
TRBV29-1	TRBJ1-5	.	.	CSVEPLLGPQGRHRSNQPQHF	TGCAGCGTTGAACCCCTCCTGGGGCCTCAAGGCAGACACAGAAGCAATCAGCCCCAGCATTTT
TRBV4-1	TRBJ1-1	.	once	CASSHAVALTEAFF	TGCGCCAGCAGCCATGCGGTCGCGTTGACTGAAGCTTTCTTT
TRBV4-1	TRBJ2-1	TRBD1	.	CASSPRQGREQFF	TGCGCCAGCAGCCCCCGACAGGGACGTGAGCAGTTCTTC
TRBV5-1	TRBJ2-7	TRBD1	.	CASSHISGTGGVEQYF	TGCGCCAGCAGCCACATATCCGGGACAGGGGGCGTCGAGCAGTACTTC